This passage covers 8 T cell receptor beta chains from one sample sequenced in a study of cytomegalovirus exposure and HLA in healthy donors. 60 Vbeta and 13 Jbeta primers were used in PCR. Profiled with immunoSEQ multiplex PCR; TCRdb holds only in-frame clones, not every one. The sample lists about 190,000 clones, roughly 80% occurring once. Sequencing input: PBMCs. The receptors were sampled from a man over 45 in good health and CMV-seronegative.

The chain uses TRBV4-3 and TRBJ2-2; the match to TRBD2 covers 8 bases. The CDR3 is 17 residues long. The V gene end was trimmed by 0 bases and the J gene end by 1 base; junction bases not matched to a gene: 4. CDR1 LGHNA and CDR2 YSLEER come from the germline V gene. CDR3 amino acids: CASSQDLSGGNTGELFF. The CDR3 DNA is TGCGCCAGCAGCCAAGATCTAAGCGGGGGGAACACCGGGGAGCTGTTTTTT.

The gene calls are TRBV14 and TRBJ1-2; D is uncertain. V was clipped by 4 bases and J by 8 bases, with 14 bases between them. CDR1 and CDR2 from the germline V gene are SGHDN and FVKESK. CDR3 length equals 13 residues. The CDR3 protein is CASSPTFSGGYTF. In DNA form, the CDR3 reads TGTGCCAGCAGCCCCACCTTCTCGGGAGGCTACACCTTC.

The V call is TRBV4-3, the J call TRBJ2-1, with D possibly being TRBD1 (6 bases). Germline-derived CDR1 and CDR2 are LGHNA and YSLEER. Deletions cut 1 base from V and 10 bases from J, with 17 bases between. This CDR3 is built from 15 residues. The CDR3: CASSQGLQGTGEQFF. CDR3 in DNA: TGCGCCAGCAGCCAAGGTTTACAGGGAACAGGAGAGCAGTTCTTC.

On this clone itself: Other DNA sequences of this sample code for an identical CDR3. This rearrangement joins TRBV7-2 to TRBJ2-5; a weak D match, TRBD2 (6 bases). Germline V gives CDR1 SGHTA, CDR2 FQGNSA. This CDR3 has 14 residues. V shed 5 bases and J shed 5 bases, with 15 bases lying between them. This chain's CDR3 is CASSLQTGGETQYF. CDR3 nucleotide sequence: TGTGCCAGCAGCCTTCAAACTGGGGGGGAGACCCAGTACTTC. The entire variable domain, with the rest obtained from reference TRBV7-2 and TRBJ2-5, is as follows: GAGVSQSPSNKVTEKGKDVELRCDPISGHTALYWYRQSLGQGLEFLIYFQGNSAPDKSGLPSDRFSAERTGGSVSTLTIQRTQQEDSAVYLCASSLQTGGETQYFGPGTRLLVL.

The chain combines TRBV18 with TRBJ1-2; TRBD1 agrees at 10 bases. Germline CDR1 is KGHSH and CDR2 is LQKENI. Trimming took 3 bases from V and 7 from J; bases not matched to a gene: 5. The CDR3 consists of 14 residues. CDR3 nucleotide sequence: TGTGCCAGCTCACCGGGACAGGGGAGTATTGGCTACACCTTC. It codes for CASSPGQGSIGYTF.

The V call is TRBV13, the J call TRBJ1-2; possible D gene TRBD1, 6 bases. V lost 5 bases and J 4 bases, leaving 11 bases between the germline ends. The CDR3 runs to 13 residues. Per the germline V gene, CDR1 is PRHDT and CDR2 is FYEKMQ (reference sequence). CDR3 region: CASSPEDSYGYTF. The DNA of the CDR3 is TGTGCCAGCAGCCCAGAGGACAGCTATGGCTACACCTTC. Using reference TRBV13 and TRBJ1-2 for the parts outside the CDR3, the full variable domain is AAGVIQSPRHLIKEKRETATLKCYPIPRHDTVYWYQQGPGQDPQFLISFYEKMQSDKGSIPDRFSAQQFSDYHSELNMSSLELGDSALYFCASSPEDSYGYTFGSGTRLTVV.

CDR3 sequence reads: CASSLAWGGDGYTF. CDR3 bases: TGCGCCAGCAGCTTGGCATGGGGGGGCGATGGCTACACCTTC. This chain joins TRBV5-1 and TRBJ1-2; maybe TRBD1 (6 bases). The CDR3 consists of 14 residues. The germline V and J ends were trimmed by 0 bases and 6 bases, with 12 bases remaining between them. Germline lookup yields CDR1 SGHRS and CDR2 YFSETQ.

The chain is built from TRBV13 and TRBJ1-2; TRBD1 might be the D (6 bases). From germline, CDR1 is PRHDT and CDR2 FYEKMQ (reference sequence). V lost 5 bases and J lost 2, with 15 bases in between. This CDR3 contains 15 residues. The CDR3 sequence is CASSPQGVGNYGYTF. CDR3 DNA: TGTGCCAGCAGCCCACAGGGAGTGGGGAACTATGGCTACACCTTC.